These 29 T cell receptor beta chains share one sample of origin, sequenced in a study of graft-versus-host responses after intestinal transplantation. Sequenced by immunoSEQ multiplex PCR; TCRdb stores in-frame clones only, minus some. The sample holds more than 65,000 clones, approximately 94% seen once. The antigens of these receptors remain unknown. The material was unstimulated CD8+ T cells sorted from spleen or lymph node cells, obtained before intestinal transplant. The receptors come from a human donor who received an intestinal transplant.

The CDR3 region is CASSLSTGHYGYTF. CDR3 coding DNA: TGTGCCAGCAGCCTTTCGACAGGGCACTATGGCTACACCTTC. V gene TRBV5-5 combines with J gene TRBJ1-2, with 7 bases fitting TRBD1. The germline V gene has CDR1 SGHKS and CDR2 YYEKEE (reference sequence). The CDR3 is 14 amino acids. Trimming removed 4 bases from V and 3 bases from J; junction bases left unmatched: 6.

V usage is TRBV27 and J usage is TRBJ2-7; D is possibly TRBD2 (6 bases). The CDR3 extends over 13 amino acids. The germline V gene encodes CDR1 MNHEY and CDR2 SMNVEV (reference sequence). Between the trimmed V and J ends, which lost 7 bases and 1 base, there was a span of 11 bases. CDR3 residues: CASKGLLSYEQYF. The CDR3 bases are TGTGCCAGCAAGGGACTGCTTTCCTACGAGCAGTACTTC.

This chain connects TRBV18 to TRBJ1-4, with a possible D match to TRBD1 (5 bases). The V and J ends lost 1 base and 4 bases respectively, with 22 bases between them. There are 19 residues in the CDR3. CDR1 KGHSH and CDR2 LQKENI come from the germline V gene. The CDR3 spells CASSPLRLRRGRDNEKLFF. DNA of the CDR3: TGTGCCAGCTCACCACTTAGGCTGCGTAGGGGACGGGATAATGAAAAACTGTTTTTT.

The J gene is TRBJ2-3, the V gene TRBV7-9; D remains unclear. CDR1 SEHNR and CDR2 FQNEAQ come from the germline V gene (reference sequence). V was shortened by 4 bases and J by 2 bases, with 4 bases between the two germline ends. This CDR3 has 12 amino acids. The CDR3 DNA is TGTGCCAGCAGCTCCCCCACAGATACGCAGTATTTT. It translates to CASSSPTDTQYF.

The chain has TRBV15 and TRBJ2-1, with TRBD2 as a possible D gene (5 bases). Trimming took 0 bases from V and 9 from J, leaving 18 bases between them. Germline V gene sequence: CDR1 LNHNV, CDR2 YYDKDF (reference sequence). CDR3 size: 16 residues. The CDR3 sequence: CATSRDTRVFDGEQFF. CDR3 coding DNA: TGTGCCACCAGCAGAGATACTAGAGTGTTTGACGGTGAGCAGTTCTTC.

The chain employs TRBV28 and TRBJ1-5; D is unclear. The CDR3 covers 19 residues. Per germline, CDR1 MDHEN and CDR2 SYDVKM. The V end lost 3 bases, the J end lost 2 bases, and 23 bases lay between the germline ends. The CDR3 DNA sequence: TGTGCCAGCAGTTTGGAGACGATTCCGAGAGTTATAGGCAATCAGCCCCAGCATTTT. Amino acid sequence: CASSLETIPRVIGNQPQHF. Based on the CDR3 plus reference TRBV28 and TRBJ1-5, the full variable domain is DVKVTQSSRYLVKRTGEKVFLECVQDMDHENMFWYRQDPGLGLRLIYFSYDVKMKEKGDIPEGYSVSREKKERFSLILESASTNQTSMYLCASSLETIPRVIGNQPQHFGDGTRLSIL.

The V call is TRBV30, the J call TRBJ2-7, with 9 bases identical to TRBD1. Germline V lookup: CDR1 GTSNPN, CDR2 SVGIG (reference sequence). CDR3 length: 17 amino acids. The V segment lost 8 bases and the J segment 7 bases; nucleotides outside the gene matches: 24. The CDR3, as DNA: TGTGCCCGCGAGGCCCTCCCGACGGACAGGGGAGGTGGGGAGCAGTACTTC. It yields the protein CAREALPTDRGGGEQYF. Filled out from reference TRBV30 and TRBJ2-7, the complete variable domain reads SQTIHQWPATLVQPVGSPLSLECTVEGTSNPNLYWYRQAAGRGLQLLFYSVGIGQISSEVPQNLSASRPQDRQFILSSKKLLLSDSGFYLCAREALPTDRGGGEQYFGPGTRLTVT.

This clone has a handful of counts. This rearrangement joins TRBV27 to TRBJ1-3, with TRBD1 matching over 8 bases. V lost 11 bases to trimming and J lost 0 bases; unmatched junction nucleotides: 9. CDR1 MNHEY and CDR2 SMNVEV come from the germline V gene (reference sequence). The CDR3 extends over 15 amino acids. The CDR3 protein is CAWGQGACSGNTIYF. CDR3 in DNA: TGTGCCTGGGGCCAGGGGGCCTGCTCTGGAAACACCATATATTTT.

The chain employs TRBV2 and TRBJ2-5; TRBD2 matches at 9 bases. Trimming cost V 6 bases and J 1 base; bases outside gene matches: 6. This CDR3 has 15 amino acids. CDR1 is SNHLY, CDR2 FYNNEI, per germline. The CDR3 nucleotides are TGTGCCAGCAGGATAGCGGGAGTCTCCCAAGAGACCCAGTACTTC. Residues: CASRIAGVSQETQYF.

The rearrangement links TRBV19 to TRBJ1-1; D unclear. The CDR3 contains 13 residues. The V end lost 5 bases, the J end lost 5 bases, and 12 bases lay between the germline ends. Germline V gives CDR1 LNHDA, CDR2 SQIVND (reference sequence). The CDR3 DNA reads as TGTGCCAGTAGTTTCCCTTCTCTGACTGAAGCTTTCTTT. Protein: CASSFPSLTEAFF.

The genes are TRBV28 and TRBJ2-1; D may be TRBD1 or TRBD2 (8 bases each). Trimming removed 5 bases from V and 0 bases from J, with 14 bases in between. The V gene's germline CDR1 is MDHEN and CDR2 SYDVKM. The CDR3 covers 16 residues. DNA for the CDR3: TGTGCCAGCAGTCGGACAGGGACTAGCTCCTACAATGAGCAGTTCTTC. Translating it yields CASSRTGTSSYNEQFF.

V gene TRBV6-5 combines with J gene TRBJ2-3; maybe TRBD2 (5 bases). From germline, CDR1 is MNHEY and CDR2 SVGAGI. V was trimmed by 2 bases and J by 6 bases, leaving 9 bases between them. CDR3 length: 13 amino acids. This CDR3 reads CASSYGGSDTQYF. DNA for the CDR3: TGTGCCAGCAGTTACGGTGGGAGTGATACGCAGTATTTT.

The chain has TRBV9 and TRBJ2-7, with 7 bases lining up with TRBD2. The CDR3 covers 14 residues. The germline V gene encodes CDR1 SGDLS and CDR2 YYNGEE. Losses at the gene ends were 0 bases for V and 2 bases for J; bases not matched to a gene: 2. The CDR3 sequence: CASSVASGTYEQYF. The CDR3 coding sequence is TGTGCCAGCAGCGTAGCCAGCGGGACCTACGAGCAGTACTTC.

Only one count was recorded for this clone. V usage is TRBV7-9 and J usage is TRBJ2-1; TRBD1 is a possible D gene (5 bases). The CDR3 is made up of 14 amino acids. In germline, CDR1 is SEHNR, CDR2 FQNEAQ (reference sequence). V was clipped by 0 bases and J by 6 bases, with 9 bases between them. The CDR3 DNA sequence: TGTGCCAGCAGCTTAGCATTGACAGCCAATGAGCAGTTCTTC. Translating it yields CASSLALTANEQFF. Combining the CDR3 with reference TRBV7-9 and TRBJ2-1 gives the whole variable domain DTGVSQNPRHKITKRGQNVTFRCDPISEHNRLYWYRQTLGQGPEFLTYFQNEAQLEKSRLLSDRFSAERPKGSFSTLEIQRTEQGDSAMYLCASSLALTANEQFFGPGTRLTVL.

This clone was counted once. The chain carries TRBV11-2 and TRBJ2-1; 8 bases fit TRBD1. This CDR3 has 15 amino acids. V lost 7 bases, J lost 3 bases, and 8 bases stayed unmatched. Germline CDR1 is SGHAT and CDR2 is FQNNGV. In DNA, the CDR3 is TGTGCCAGCAAGGACAGGGAGGACCACTACAATGAGCAGTTCTTC. It encodes CASKDREDHYNEQFF.

The V and J genes are TRBV29-1 and TRBJ2-5, with D possibly TRBD2 on 5 matching bases. This CDR3 region has 14 residues. CDR1 SQVTM and CDR2 ANQGSEA come from the germline V gene. V lost 3 bases and J lost 6, with 17 bases in between. The CDR3 is CSVDWWRYPQTQYF. Here the CDR3 DNA reads TGCAGCGTTGATTGGTGGAGGTATCCGCAGACCCAGTACTTC.

The V and J genes are TRBV27 and TRBJ2-1, with D perhaps TRBD2 (6 bases). Trimming shortened V by 4 bases and J by 4 bases, and 11 bases separated the two germline ends. The CDR3 extends over 14 amino acids. Germline assignment: CDR1 MNHEY and CDR2 SMNVEV (reference sequence). For the CDR3, the DNA is TGTGCCAGCAGTTATGGACTACAGTACAATGAGCAGTTCTTC. Its protein product is CASSYGLQYNEQFF.

The chain carries TRBV7-6 and TRBJ1-2; D remains ambiguous. CDR1 and CDR2 (germline): SGHVS, FNYEAQ. The V end lost 5 bases, the J end lost 6 bases, and 13 bases lay between the germline ends. The CDR3 runs 13 residues. CDR3 in amino acids: CASSPARNHGYTF. The CDR3 DNA reads TGTGCCAGCAGCCCAGCCAGGAACCATGGCTACACCTTC.

This clone has just one count. The CDR3 protein is CASSLGTGFEQFF. The CDR3 nucleotides are TGTGCCAGCAGTTTAGGGACAGGGTTCGAGCAGTTCTTC. This rearrangement joins TRBV27 to TRBJ2-1; 9 bases line up with TRBD1. The CDR3 contains 13 residues. CDR1 is MNHEY and CDR2 is SMNVEV in the germline V gene (reference sequence). V lost 2 bases and J lost 10; bases outside the gene matches: 3.

The table lists this clone with a count of one. The chain links TRBV7-9 to TRBJ1-6, with D perhaps TRBD1 (6 bases). This CDR3 comprises 16 residues. The V and J ends lost 2 bases and 10 bases respectively, with 18 bases between them. Germline V gene lookup returns CDR1 SEHNR and CDR2 FQNEAQ (reference sequence). The CDR3 here is CASSLSATGGRSPLHF. DNA for the CDR3: TGTGCCAGCAGCTTATCCGCGACAGGAGGAAGGTCACCCCTCCACTTT.

The chain has TRBV25-1 and TRBJ2-7; D is undetermined. The CDR3 sequence is 12 residues long. V lost 6 bases and J 0 bases, leaving 6 bases between the germline ends. Per germline, CDR1 MGHDK and CDR2 SYGVNS. The CDR3 sequence is CASSLTSYEQYF. CDR3 in DNA: TGTGCCAGCAGCCTTACCTCCTACGAGCAGTACTTC.

The V gene is TRBV7-2, the J gene TRBJ2-7; 14 positions agree with TRBD2. CDR1 is SGHTA and CDR2 is FQGNSA in the germline V gene. V trimming: 3 bases; J trimming: 3 bases; junction bases outside the gene matches: 4. The CDR3 runs 16 residues. The CDR3 here is CASSFPGLAGVYEQYF. The CDR3 bases are TGTGCCAGCAGCTTCCCGGGACTAGCGGGAGTCTACGAGCAGTACTTC.

This chain links TRBV21-1 with TRBJ2-6; the table's TRBD1 call for D was not verified on the DNA. TRBV21-1 is shown as a pseudogene. The CDR3 length is 15 residues. The CDR3 sequence: CASSKGHSGANVLTF. CDR3 in DNA: TGTGCCAGCAGCAAAGGACACTCTGGGGCCAACGTCCTGACTTTC.

This sequence joins TRBV2 and TRBJ2-1; 11 bases agree with TRBD2. The CDR3 is made up of 17 amino acids. The germline V gene has CDR1 SNHLY and CDR2 FYNNEI. V shed 8 bases, J shed 4 bases, and the junction held 13 bases outside the gene matches. The DNA for the CDR3 is TGTGCCAGCCCGAGGGGGCCTAGCGGGAGGTCGTACAATGAGCAGTTCTTC. Translation gives CASPRGPSGRSYNEQFF.

This clone was seen only once. The chain combines TRBV19 with TRBJ2-2, with D perhaps given as TRBD1 or TRBD2 (5 bases each). Germline CDR1 and CDR2: LNHDA and SQIVND (reference sequence). V dropped 6 bases and J dropped 2 bases, with 19 bases sitting between them. The CDR3 has 17 amino acids. For the CDR3, the DNA is TGTGCCAGTAGAGACACGGGGACCTTGCTAAACACCGGGGAGCTGTTTTTT. Residues: CASRDTGTLLNTGELFF.

This clone was detected a few times. J is TRBJ1-4 and V is TRBV5-6; 10 bases are a match to TRBD1. The CDR3 runs 17 residues. Germline CDR1 reads SGHDT; CDR2 reads YYEEEE. After removal of 1 base from V and 8 bases from J, the junction contained 11 bases not matched to a gene. The DNA for the CDR3 is TGTGCCAGCAGCTTGCAGGGACAGGGGAAGGCCTGGGAAAAACTGTTTTTT. Its translation: CASSLQGQGKAWEKLFF.

V gene TRBV28 combines with J gene TRBJ2-1, with 7 positions matching TRBD1. The germline V gene encodes CDR1 MDHEN and CDR2 SYDVKM. Trimming removed 6 bases from V and 3 bases from J; junction bases left unmatched: 2. The CDR3 extends over 13 amino acids. The CDR3, as DNA: TGTGCCAGCAGCACAGGGGACTACAATGAGCAGTTCTTC. Residues: CASSTGDYNEQFF.

This clone was recorded once. This chain uses TRBV4-1 with TRBJ2-7, with 7 positions matching TRBD2. With 3 bases clipped from V and 0 bases from J, the junction kept 2 bases outside the gene matches. This CDR3 spans 14 amino acids. Germline CDR1 is MGHRA and CDR2 is YSYEKL. The CDR3 sequence: CASSQGLFSYEQYF. The DNA for the CDR3 is TGCGCCAGCAGCCAGGGACTATTCTCCTACGAGCAGTACTTC.

The chain combines TRBV11-2 with TRBJ2-1, with a possible D match to TRBD2 (6 bases). This CDR3 contains 14 residues. Between the trimmed V and J ends, which lost 5 bases and 9 bases, there was a span of 17 bases. Germline-derived CDR1 and CDR2 are SGHAT and FQNNGV. CDR3 sequence: CASSPPDYTPEQFF. The CDR3 DNA follows: TGTGCCAGCAGCCCCCCGGACTACACCCCTGAGCAGTTCTTC. Full variable domain (remainder filled in from reference TRBV11-2 and TRBJ2-1): EAGVAQSPRYKIIEKRQSVAFWCNPISGHATLYWYQQILGQGPKLLIQFQNNGVVDDSQLPKDRFSAERLKGVDSTLKIQPAKLEDSAVYLCASSPPDYTPEQFFGPGTRLTVL.